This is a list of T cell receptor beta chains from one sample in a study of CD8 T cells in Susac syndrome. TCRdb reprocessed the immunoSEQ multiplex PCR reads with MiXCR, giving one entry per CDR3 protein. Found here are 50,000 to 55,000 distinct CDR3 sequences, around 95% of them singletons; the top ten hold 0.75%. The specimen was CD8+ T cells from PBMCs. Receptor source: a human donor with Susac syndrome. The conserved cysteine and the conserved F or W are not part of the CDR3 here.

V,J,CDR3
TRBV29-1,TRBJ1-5,SVSGQGSNQPQH
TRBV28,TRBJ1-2,ASNTREVAVHIGYT
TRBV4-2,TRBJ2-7,ASSQDGSYEQY
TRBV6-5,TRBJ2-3,ASSYSPKDTQY
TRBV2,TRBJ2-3,ASSEPGGSDTQY
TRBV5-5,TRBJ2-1,ASSPGTGIGNEQF
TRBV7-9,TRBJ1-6,ASSLAGGNSPLH
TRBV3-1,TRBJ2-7,ASSQDSPQGSYEQY
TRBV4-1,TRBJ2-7,ASSPIQGATYEQY
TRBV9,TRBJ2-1,ASSVGGLAGDEQF
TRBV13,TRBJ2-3,ASSPRETVTDTQY
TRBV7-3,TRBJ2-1,ASSSGGDEQF
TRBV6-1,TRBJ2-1,ASSSLTDNEQF
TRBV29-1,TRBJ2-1,SVEPGSSSYNEQF
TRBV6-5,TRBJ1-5,ASSYSNSQPQH
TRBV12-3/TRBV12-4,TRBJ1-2,ASTRGRSYGYT
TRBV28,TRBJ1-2,ASTPAGEDGYT
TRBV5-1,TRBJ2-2,ASNRDSLNTGELF
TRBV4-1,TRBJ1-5,ASSDPTGAGQPQH
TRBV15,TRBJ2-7,ATRTEGGSYEQY
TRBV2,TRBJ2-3,ASIGQGNTDTQY
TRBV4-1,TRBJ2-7,ASSHRGTGTYEQY
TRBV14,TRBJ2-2,ASSYGQGSTGELF
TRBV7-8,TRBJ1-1,ASSLLRAMNTEAF
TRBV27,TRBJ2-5,ASSLGYQETQY